This T cell receptor beta chain was recovered during a study of identical twins. Regarding the study as a whole: Memory repertoires lacked the insertion deficit that abundant cord blood beta clonotypes showed.

Germline assignment: CDR1 SNHLY and CDR2 FYNNEI. This CDR3 has 13 amino acids. With 4 bases removed from V and 6 bases from J, the gap between germline ends came to 10 bases. TCRdb itself ran the 5' RACE reads through MiXCR, one entry per CDR3 protein. The sample gives about 220,000 distinct CDR3 sequences, 7.5% of which show up once; 1.5% to 2.5% is in the top ten. In the case of this clonotype: The antigen is undetermined.

The same sample was also studied in work on yellow fever vaccine responses in identical twins.

The sequence was obtained from a woman between 18 and 29 years old in good health. The J gene is TRBJ1-5, the V gene TRBV2; D gene ambiguous. Material: memory (CD45RO+) T cells sorted from blood. The CDR3 is CASSGNSGQPQHF. The CDR3, as DNA: TGTGCCAGCAGTGGGAATTCTGGTCAGCCCCAGCATTTT. The entire variable domain, with the rest obtained from reference TRBV2 and TRBJ1-5, is as follows: EPEVTQTPSHQVTQMGQEVILRCVPISNHLYFYWYRQILGQKVEFLVSFYNNEISEKSEIFDDQFSVERPDGSNFTLKIRSTKLEDSAMYFCASSGNSGQPQHFGDGTRLSIL.